The entry that follows covers one T cell receptor (beta chain) sequence. The data stem from a study of technical replicates of blood from a few donors. Trimming pared 4 bases from V and 2 bases from J, leaving 14 bases between. The germline CDR1 and CDR2 sequences are SNHLY and FYNNEI. The CDR3 runs 15 residues. Clones were read by immunoSEQ multiplex PCR, and TCRdb kept only the in-frame ones, dropping some. The sample lists 85,000 to 100,000 clones, approximately 95% occurring once. The TCR sequence derives from a human donor in good health. The gene calls are TRBV2 and TRBJ2-5, with D perhaps matching TRBD2 (6 bases). Sequenced material: T cells isolated from PBMCs. As DNA, the CDR3 is TGTGCCAGCAGTGCTCAGGGACTTTATCAAGAGACCCAGTACTTC. Amino acid sequence: CASSAQGLYQETQYF.